The 24 T cell receptor beta chains reported below all come from one sample, sequenced in a study of cytomegalovirus exposure and HLA in healthy donors. Vbeta (60) and Jbeta (13) primers were used in the PCR. The assay was immunoSEQ multiplex PCR, and TCRdb's table has in-frame clones only and misses some. This table has fewer than 200,000 clones, approximately 75% appearing once. Sequences were obtained from PBMCs. The receptors derive from a girl between 5 and 17 years old in good health and CMV-seronegative.

This clone was seen once. This chain links TRBV19 with TRBJ2-2; D might be TRBD1 (7 bases). V was trimmed by 9 bases and J by 7 bases, leaving 18 bases between them. The germline V gene has CDR1 LNHDA and CDR2 SQIVND (reference sequence). There are 14 residues in the CDR3. DNA for the CDR3: TGTGCCAGCAAGTCAGGAGGGGGCATCGGGGAGCTGTTTTTT. This translates into CASKSGGGIGELFF.

V usage is TRBV6-1 and J usage is TRBJ1-5; 7 positions match TRBD1. CDR1 and CDR2 (germline): MNHNS, SASEGT. Trimming cost V 3 bases and J 2 bases; bases outside gene matches: 7. The CDR3 totals 16 residues. CDR3 loop: CASSELGQGGNQPQHF. CDR3 bases: TGTGCCAGCAGTGAGCTGGGGCAGGGGGGCAATCAGCCCCAGCATTTT.

J is TRBJ1-1 and V is TRBV29-1; D might be TRBD1 (6 bases). CDR1 and CDR2 (germline): SQVTM, ANQGSEA. Trimming left V 6 bases short and J 8 bases short, with 13 bases between. The length of the CDR3 is 11 residues. As DNA, the CDR3 is TGCAGCGTGTTTACCGGGACAGAAGCTTTCTTT. Translated, it gives CSVFTGTEAFF. The full variable domain, its missing parts supplied by reference TRBV29-1 and TRBJ1-1, is SAVISQKPSRDICQRGTSLTIQCQVDSQVTMMFWYRQQPGQSLTLIATANQGSEATYESGFVIDKFPISRPNLTFSTLTVSNMSPEDSSIYLCSVFTGTEAFFGQGTRLTVV.

J is TRBJ1-2 and V is TRBV18; 9 nucleotides line up with TRBD1. The V gene end was trimmed by 4 bases and the J gene end by 6 bases; junction bases not matched to a gene: 3. CDR3 length: 13 residues. Germline CDR1 reads KGHSH; CDR2 reads LQKENI. The CDR3 is CASSRQGVDGYTF. Here the CDR3 DNA reads TGTGCCAGCTCACGACAGGGGGTTGATGGCTACACCTTC.

This chain links TRBV29-1 with TRBJ2-5, with 7 positions matching TRBD2. The CDR3 extends over 14 amino acids. The J segment lost 3 bases and the V segment lost 6 bases, leaving 10 bases of the junction unmatched. Germline values: CDR1 SQVTM, CDR2 ANQGSEA. CDR3 residues: CSVGGGGGKETQYF. The CDR3 nucleotides are TGCAGCGTAGGAGGCGGGGGAGGTAAAGAGACCCAGTACTTC.

This clone has a handful of counts. The chain joins TRBV19 to TRBJ1-1, with 10 bases matching TRBD1. This CDR3 has 15 residues. V was clipped by 8 bases and J by 5 bases; unmatched bases: 11. The germline V gene has CDR1 LNHDA and CDR2 SQIVND (reference sequence). Here the CDR3 reads CASVSSGQGGTEAFF. The CDR3, as DNA: TGTGCCAGTGTTAGCTCAGGACAGGGGGGAACTGAAGCTTTCTTT.

This clone was detected a few times. The CDR3 loop reads CASRDRGSTDTQYF. For the CDR3, the DNA is TGTGCCAGCAGGGACAGGGGGAGCACAGATACGCAGTATTTT. The chain uses TRBV6-1 and TRBJ2-3, with 10 bases lining up with TRBD1. The V segment lost 6 bases and the J segment 0 bases; nucleotides outside the gene matches: 0. CDR3 length equals 14 residues. Germline CDR1 reads MNHNS; CDR2 reads SASEGT.

The V call is TRBV7-9, the J call TRBJ1-4, with a possible D match to TRBD1 (5 bases). Germline V gene sequence: CDR1 SEHNR, CDR2 FQNEAQ (reference sequence). The CDR3 runs 14 residues. Trimming took 5 bases from V and 10 from J, leaving 17 bases between them. CDR3 region: CASSPRDRGGKLFF. CDR3 in DNA: TGTGCCAGCAGCCCCAGGGATAGGGGCGGAAAACTGTTTTTT.

This chain links TRBV6-6 with TRBJ1-1, with D perhaps matching TRBD1 (5 bases). The CDR3 has 15 residues. Germline V lookup: CDR1 MNHNY, CDR2 SVGAGI (reference sequence). The V end was cut by 2 bases, the J end by 1 base, with 11 bases between. The CDR3 DNA follows: TGTGCCAGCAGTTACGGTGGGACTTCGAACACTGAAGCTTTCTTT. It encodes CASSYGGTSNTEAFF.

The chain links TRBV7-5 to TRBJ2-7; the DNA was not compared with TRBD2, the D call given in the table. TRBV7-5 has pseudogene status. The CDR3 has 16 amino acids. CDR3 sequence: CARSLCGVLADYEQYF. CDR3 coding DNA: TGTGCCAGAAGCTTATGCGGGGTTCTGGCTGACTACGAGCAGTACTTC.

This chain uses TRBV6-4 with TRBJ1-2; no firm D call. Trimming cost V 7 bases and J 1 base, with 19 bases left between them. Germline lookup yields CDR1 MRHNA and CDR2 SNTAGT. This CDR3 has 16 residues. CDR3 in DNA: TGTGCCAGCATACTACCTCATCGGGAAGGTAACTATGGCTACACCTTC. Its protein product is CASILPHREGNYGYTF.

This rearrangement joins TRBV5-6 to TRBJ2-3; TRBD2 matches at 9 bases. Germline assignment: CDR1 SGHDT and CDR2 YYEEEE. The J segment lost 6 bases and the V segment lost 0 bases, leaving 5 bases of the junction unmatched. This CDR3 comprises 15 residues. CDR3 in amino acids: CASSLEMRGGDTQYF. The CDR3 DNA follows: TGTGCCAGCAGCTTGGAGATGCGGGGGGGGGATACGCAGTATTTT.

The chain is built from TRBV5-8 and TRBJ1-4; no reliable D call. The CDR3 spans 14 residues. V shed 0 bases and J shed 12 bases, with 15 bases lying between them. Per germline, CDR1 SGHTS and CDR2 YDEGEE. The CDR3 DNA follows: TGTGCCAGCAGCTTGGCGTTACTTGGGCGTCAACTGTTTTTT. It is translated as CASSLALLGRQLFF.

The chain links TRBV29-1 to TRBJ2-3; TRBD1 aligns across 9 bases. This CDR3 spans 12 amino acids. The trim removed 6 bases at V and 4 bases at J, leaving 2 bases unmatched. Germline V CDR1 and CDR2: SQVTM, ANQGSEA. CDR3 coding DNA: TGCAGCGTAAACAGGGGGCCAGATACGCAGTATTTT. Translated, it gives CSVNRGPDTQYF.

The rearrangement links TRBV30 to TRBJ2-7; no clear D gene. V was clipped by 5 bases and J by 5 bases, with 13 bases between them. Germline CDR1 and CDR2: GTSNPN and SVGIG (reference sequence). This CDR3 is built from 12 residues. Here the CDR3 reads CAWSGVKDEQYF. The DNA of the CDR3 is TGTGCCTGGTCCGGAGTGAAGGACGAGCAGTACTTC.

V usage is TRBV18 and J usage is TRBJ1-2; D possibly corresponds to TRBD1 (5 bases). CDR3 size: 15 residues. Germline V lookup: CDR1 KGHSH, CDR2 LQKENI. Trimming shortened V by 5 bases and J by 8 bases, and 21 bases separated the two germline ends. The CDR3 bases are TGTGCCAGCTCAAACTTCCAGGCAGGGCGGAGCGGCTACACCTTC. It yields the protein CASSNFQAGRSGYTF.

The chain couples TRBV13 to TRBJ2-7; perhaps TRBD1 as D (7 bases). Trimming pared 5 bases from V and 4 bases from J, leaving 15 bases between. The CDR3 runs 14 residues. From germline, CDR1 is PRHDT and CDR2 FYEKMQ (reference sequence). The CDR3 reads CASSPGDSPYEQYF. In DNA, the CDR3 is TGTGCCAGCAGCCCGGGGGACAGTCCTTACGAGCAGTACTTC.

The rearrangement uses TRBV27 and TRBJ1-4; 10 bases map to TRBD1. The CDR3 contains 14 residues. Germline-derived CDR1 and CDR2 are MNHEY and SMNVEV (reference sequence). Germline trimming cut 6 bases from V and 8 bases from J; bases unmatched to any gene: 6. The CDR3 is CASRTDRGREKLFF. The CDR3 DNA sequence: TGTGCCAGCAGAACGGACAGGGGGAGAGAAAAACTGTTTTTT.

The chain links TRBV19 to TRBJ2-7; 7 bases match TRBD1. The V gene end was trimmed by 5 bases and the J gene end by 3 bases; junction bases not matched to a gene: 10. The germline CDR1 and CDR2 sequences are LNHDA and SQIVND (reference sequence). The CDR3 runs 15 residues. The CDR3 here is CASSLHRDSLYEQYF. DNA of the CDR3: TGTGCCAGTAGTCTCCATCGGGACAGCCTCTACGAGCAGTACTTC.

This clone occurred once. The V call is TRBV5-1, the J call TRBJ2-5; TRBD1 is a possible D gene (5 bases). This CDR3 is 14 amino acids long. Germline V CDR1 and CDR2: SGHRS, YFSETQ. V was clipped by 4 bases and J by 0 bases, with 10 bases between them. The CDR3 is CASSRGSYQETQYF. CDR3 DNA sequence: TGCGCCAGCAGCAGGGGATCGTACCAAGAGACCCAGTACTTC.

This clone was counted between two and nine times. The chain employs TRBV7-9 and TRBJ2-6; the match to TRBD2 covers 7 bases. In germline, CDR1 is SEHNR, CDR2 FQNEAQ (reference sequence). Germline trimming cut 7 bases from V and 0 bases from J; bases unmatched to any gene: 6. This CDR3 is built from 16 residues. The CDR3 spells CASNPGGYSGANVLTF. Here the CDR3 DNA reads TGTGCCAGCAACCCCGGGGGGTACTCTGGGGCCAACGTCCTGACTTTC.

V is TRBV5-6 and J is TRBJ1-5; unclear D gene. V lost 0 bases and J lost 9, with 19 bases in between. The CDR3 is 16 residues long. Germline CDR1 is SGHDT and CDR2 is YYEEEE. CDR3 sequence reads: CASSLGAASRMSPQHF. In nucleotides, the CDR3 is TGTGCCAGCAGCTTGGGGGCAGCCTCTCGAATGTCGCCCCAGCATTTT.

The chain couples TRBV7-8 to TRBJ2-7; 11 nucleotides align to TRBD1. The J segment lost 2 bases and the V segment lost 4 bases, leaving 1 base of the junction unmatched. Germline CDR1 and CDR2: SGHVS and FQNEAQ. This CDR3 comprises 14 residues. The CDR3 region is CASSWGQGAYEQYF. Here the CDR3 DNA reads TGTGCCAGCAGCTGGGGACAGGGGGCCTACGAGCAGTACTTC.

The chain uses TRBV12-5 and TRBJ2-3; a possible D gene is TRBD2 (5 bases). CDR1 is LGHNT, CDR2 FRNRAP, per germline. The CDR3 covers 14 residues. With 6 bases removed from V and 2 bases from J, the gap between germline ends came to 12 bases. Here the CDR3 reads CASGTGYNTDTQYF. As DNA, the CDR3 is TGTGCTAGTGGGACGGGGTACAACACAGATACGCAGTATTTT.